Below, 5 T cell receptor beta chains from the same sample are listed, as sequenced in a study of T-cell memory formation after mild COVID-19 (dated by TCRdb to the early 2020s). Libraries were prepared through 5' RACE. Sequenced on an Illumina NovaSeq 6000. The public sequencing data were trimmed at Q25 with fastp and processed into clonotypes with MiXCR by TCRdb, which kept only in-frame beta chains. Each entry merges the rows of one CDR3 protein and shows their most common DNA and genes. In this sample the table shows roughly 620,000 distinct CDR3 sequences, roughly 18% of which occur a single time. The ten largest clones capture around 12% of the sample. The sequenced material came from PBMCs or a T cell subset sorted from them (not recorded which). These receptors all come from an adult woman who had mild COVID-19 (a few samples of this study predate the infection). The sample titles of this study are shuffled in the database, so cell type and time point are left out; the donor was told from shared clones.

This clonotype was seen a few times. V gene TRBV12-3 or TRBV12-4 combines with J gene TRBJ1-4; D might be TRBD1 (6 bases). The CDR3 has 12 residues. Trimming removed 6 bases from V and 13 bases from J, with 15 bases in between. The CDR3: CASRTPGHGLFF. In DNA, the CDR3 is TGTGCCAGCAGAACTCCGGGACATGGACTGTTTTTT.

The CDR3 coding sequence is TGTGCCAGCAGCTTCTGGGCTAGCGGAAACACCGGGGAGCTGTTTTTT. This sequence encodes CASSFWASGNTGELFF. The chain recombines TRBV11-3 with TRBJ2-2; 7 bases line up with TRBD2. V lost 3 bases and J lost 2; bases outside the gene matches: 6. CDR3 length: 16 amino acids. Germline loops: CDR1 SGHNT, CDR2 YENEEA.

The chain combines TRBV9 with TRBJ2-2, with D unresolved. V was cut by 0 bases and J by 7 bases, with 7 bases left in between. This CDR3 has 13 residues. Germline CDR1 is SGDLS and CDR2 is YYNGEE. CDR3 sequence (DNA): TGTGCCAGCAGCGTAGTAACGGGCGGGGAGCTGTTTTTT. Translation gives CASSVVTGGELFF.

This clonotype showed up just a few times. J is TRBJ2-7 and V is TRBV4-2, with a tentative D call TRBD2 (6 bases). Trimming pared 0 bases from V and 4 bases from J, leaving 13 bases between. The CDR3 has 15 residues. Germline V gene sequence: CDR1 LGHNA, CDR2 YNFKEQ. Here the CDR3 reads CASSQDAPGTYEQYF. The CDR3 region has the DNA TGTGCCAGCAGCCAAGATGCCCCAGGGACTTACGAGCAGTACTTC.

This clonotype has just a few counts. The rearrangement uses TRBV18 and TRBJ1-1; D possibly corresponds to TRBD1 (6 bases). Germline loops: CDR1 KGHSH, CDR2 LQKENI. The CDR3 spans 15 residues. Trimming removed 0 bases from V and 6 bases from J, with 14 bases in between. DNA for the CDR3: TGTGCCAGCTCACCACCGGTGCGGGGGGGCCCTGAAGCTTTCTTT. Translation: CASSPPVRGGPEAFF.